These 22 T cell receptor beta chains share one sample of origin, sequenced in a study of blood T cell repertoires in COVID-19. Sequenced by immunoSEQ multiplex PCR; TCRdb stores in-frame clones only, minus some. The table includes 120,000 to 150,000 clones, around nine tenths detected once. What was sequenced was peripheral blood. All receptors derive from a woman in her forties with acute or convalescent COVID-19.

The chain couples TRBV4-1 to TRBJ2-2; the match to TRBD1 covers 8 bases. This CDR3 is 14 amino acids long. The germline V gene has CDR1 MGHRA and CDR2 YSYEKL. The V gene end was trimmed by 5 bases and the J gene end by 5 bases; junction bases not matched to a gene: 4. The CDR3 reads CASSTQGATGELFF. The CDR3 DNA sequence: TGCGCCAGCAGCACGCAGGGGGCTACCGGGGAGCTGTTTTTT.

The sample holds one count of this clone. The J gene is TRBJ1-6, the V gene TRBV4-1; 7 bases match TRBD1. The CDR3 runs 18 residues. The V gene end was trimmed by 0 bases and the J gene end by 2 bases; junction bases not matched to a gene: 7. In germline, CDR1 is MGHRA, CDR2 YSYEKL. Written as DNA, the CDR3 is TGCGCCAGCAGCCAAGATGGGGACAGAGTTACCTATAATTCACCCCTCCACTTT. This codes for CASSQDGDRVTYNSPLHF.

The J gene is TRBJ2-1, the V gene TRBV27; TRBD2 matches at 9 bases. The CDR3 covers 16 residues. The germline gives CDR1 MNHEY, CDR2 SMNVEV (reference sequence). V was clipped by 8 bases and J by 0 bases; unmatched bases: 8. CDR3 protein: CASWASGVSSYNEQFF. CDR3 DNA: TGTGCCAGCTGGGCTAGCGGGGTAAGCTCCTACAATGAGCAGTTCTTC.

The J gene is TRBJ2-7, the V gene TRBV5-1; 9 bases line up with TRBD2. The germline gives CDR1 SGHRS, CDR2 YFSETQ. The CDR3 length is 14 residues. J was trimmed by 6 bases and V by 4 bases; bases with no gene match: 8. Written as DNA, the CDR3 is TGCGCCAGCAGCACCCCGGGACTAGCTTCCGAGCAGTACTTC. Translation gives CASSTPGLASEQYF.

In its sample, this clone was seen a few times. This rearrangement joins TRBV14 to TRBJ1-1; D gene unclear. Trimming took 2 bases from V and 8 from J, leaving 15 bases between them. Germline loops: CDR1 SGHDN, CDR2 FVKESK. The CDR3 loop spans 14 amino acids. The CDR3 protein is CASSQLYPVAEAFF. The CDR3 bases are TGTGCCAGCAGCCAACTTTACCCAGTTGCCGAAGCTTTCTTT. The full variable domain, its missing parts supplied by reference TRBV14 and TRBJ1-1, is EAGVTQFPSHSVIEKGQTVTLRCDPISGHDNLYWYRRVMGKEIKFLLHFVKESKQDESGMPNNRFLAERTGGTYSTLKVQPAELEDSGVYFCASSQLYPVAEAFFGQGTRLTVV.

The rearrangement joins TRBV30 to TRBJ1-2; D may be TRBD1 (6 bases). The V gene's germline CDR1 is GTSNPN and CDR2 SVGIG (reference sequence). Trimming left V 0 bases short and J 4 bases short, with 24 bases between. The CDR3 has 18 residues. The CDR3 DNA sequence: TGTGCCTGGAGTGTACCCCCCGGAACAGGGATCAGCTTCTATGGCTACACCTTC. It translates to CAWSVPPGTGISFYGYTF.

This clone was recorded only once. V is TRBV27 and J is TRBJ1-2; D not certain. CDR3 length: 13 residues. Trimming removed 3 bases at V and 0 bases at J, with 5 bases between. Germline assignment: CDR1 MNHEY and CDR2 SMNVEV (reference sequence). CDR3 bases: TGTGCCAGCAGTTTTGGGCCTAACTATGGCTACACCTTC. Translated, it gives CASSFGPNYGYTF.

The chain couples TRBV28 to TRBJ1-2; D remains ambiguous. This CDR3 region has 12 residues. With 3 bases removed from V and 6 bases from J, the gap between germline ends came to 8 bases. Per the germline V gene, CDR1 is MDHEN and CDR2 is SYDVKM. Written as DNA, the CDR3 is TGTGCCAGCAGTTTGCCCCCGGATGGCTACACCTTC. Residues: CASSLPPDGYTF.

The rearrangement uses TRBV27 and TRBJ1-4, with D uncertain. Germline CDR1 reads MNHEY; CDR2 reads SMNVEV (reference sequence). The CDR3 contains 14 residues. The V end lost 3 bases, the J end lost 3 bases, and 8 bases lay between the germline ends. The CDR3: CASSFGAANEKLFF. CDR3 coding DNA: TGTGCCAGCAGTTTTGGTGCGGCTAATGAAAAACTGTTTTTT.

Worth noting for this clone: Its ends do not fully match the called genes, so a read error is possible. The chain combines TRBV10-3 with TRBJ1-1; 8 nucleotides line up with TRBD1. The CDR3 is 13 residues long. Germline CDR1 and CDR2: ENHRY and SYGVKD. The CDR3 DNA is TGTGCCGTCAGGGGACAGGATCACACTGAAGCTTTCTTT. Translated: CAVRGQDHTEAFF.

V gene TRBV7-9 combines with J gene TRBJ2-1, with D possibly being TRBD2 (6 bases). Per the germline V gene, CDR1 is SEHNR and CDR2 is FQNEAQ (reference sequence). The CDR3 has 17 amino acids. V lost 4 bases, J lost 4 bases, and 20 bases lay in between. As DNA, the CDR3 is TGTGCCAGCAGCTCTCTAGGAACTGGGGGGATTTACAATGAGCAGTTCTTC. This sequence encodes CASSSLGTGGIYNEQFF.

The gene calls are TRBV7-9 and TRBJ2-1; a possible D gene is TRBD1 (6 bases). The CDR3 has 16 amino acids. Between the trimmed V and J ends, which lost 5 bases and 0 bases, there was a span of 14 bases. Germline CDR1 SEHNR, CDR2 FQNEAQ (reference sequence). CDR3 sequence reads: CASSPPTGSSYNEQFF. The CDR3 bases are TGTGCCAGCAGCCCTCCAACAGGGAGCTCCTACAATGAGCAGTTCTTC.

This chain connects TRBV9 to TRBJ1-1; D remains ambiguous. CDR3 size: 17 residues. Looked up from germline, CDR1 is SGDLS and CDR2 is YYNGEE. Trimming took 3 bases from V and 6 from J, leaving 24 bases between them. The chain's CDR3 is CASSETSGWEGGAEAFF. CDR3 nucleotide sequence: TGTGCCAGCAGCGAGACCTCGGGATGGGAGGGTGGTGCTGAAGCTTTCTTT.

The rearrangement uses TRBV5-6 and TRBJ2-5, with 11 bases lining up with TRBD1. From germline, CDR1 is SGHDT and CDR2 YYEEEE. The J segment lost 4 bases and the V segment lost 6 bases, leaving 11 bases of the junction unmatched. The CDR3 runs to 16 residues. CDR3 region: CASTSWGTGGRETQYF. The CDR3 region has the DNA TGTGCCAGCACCTCTTGGGGGACAGGGGGTCGAGAGACCCAGTACTTC. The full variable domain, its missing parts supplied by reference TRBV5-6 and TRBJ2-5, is DAGVTQSPTHLIKTRGQQVTLRCSPKSGHDTVSWYQQALGQGPQFIFQYYEEEERQRGNFPDRFSGHQFPNYSSELNVNALLLGDSALYLCASTSWGTGGRETQYFGPGTRLLVL.

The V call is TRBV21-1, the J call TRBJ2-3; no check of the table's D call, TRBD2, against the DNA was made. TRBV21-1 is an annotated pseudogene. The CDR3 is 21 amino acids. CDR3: CASSLATCGTSGLRDTDTQYF. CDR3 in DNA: TGTGCCAGCAGCCTTGCTACCTGTGGGACTAGCGGGCTCAGGGACACAGATACGCAGTATTTT.

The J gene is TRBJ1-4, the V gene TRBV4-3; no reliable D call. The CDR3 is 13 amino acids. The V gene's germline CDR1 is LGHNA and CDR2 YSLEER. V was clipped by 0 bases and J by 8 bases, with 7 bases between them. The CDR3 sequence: CASSQEMGEKLFF. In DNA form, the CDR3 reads TGCGCCAGCAGCCAAGAAATGGGCGAAAAACTGTTTTTT.

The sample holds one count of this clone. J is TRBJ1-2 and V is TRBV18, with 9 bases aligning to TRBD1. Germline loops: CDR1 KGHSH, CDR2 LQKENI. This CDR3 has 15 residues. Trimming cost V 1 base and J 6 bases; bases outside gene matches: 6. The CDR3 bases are TGTGCCAGCTCACCACGGTCACAGGGGGCCGATGGCTACACCTTC. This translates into CASSPRSQGADGYTF.

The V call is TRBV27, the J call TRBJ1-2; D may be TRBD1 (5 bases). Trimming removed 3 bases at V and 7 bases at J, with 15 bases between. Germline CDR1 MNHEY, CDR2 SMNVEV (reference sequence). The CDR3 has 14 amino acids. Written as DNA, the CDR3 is TGTGCCAGCAGTTTTATCGGGGGGAGGGGTGGCTACACCTTC. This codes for CASSFIGGRGGYTF.

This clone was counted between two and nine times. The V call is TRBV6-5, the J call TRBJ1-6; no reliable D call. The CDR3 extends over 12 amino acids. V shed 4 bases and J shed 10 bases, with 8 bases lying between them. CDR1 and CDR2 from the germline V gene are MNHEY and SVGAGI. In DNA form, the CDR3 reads TGTGCCAGCAGTTCGATAGCGTCACCCCTCCACTTT. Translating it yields CASSSIASPLHF.

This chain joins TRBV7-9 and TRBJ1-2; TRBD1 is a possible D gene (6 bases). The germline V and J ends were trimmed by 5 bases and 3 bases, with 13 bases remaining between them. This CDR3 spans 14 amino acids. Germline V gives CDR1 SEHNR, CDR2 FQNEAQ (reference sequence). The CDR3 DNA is TGTGCCAGCAGCCCAGGGGTCTCTTACTATGGCTACACCTTC. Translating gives CASSPGVSYYGYTF.

CDR3 protein: CASSLGPAYNSPLHF. The CDR3 region has the DNA TGTGCCAGCAGCTTAGGTCCGGCCTATAATTCACCCCTCCACTTT. V usage is TRBV7-3 and J usage is TRBJ1-6; unclear D gene. Trimming pared 2 bases from V and 2 bases from J, leaving 7 bases between. Germline V gene sequence: CDR1 SGHTA, CDR2 FQGTGA. This CDR3 region has 15 residues.

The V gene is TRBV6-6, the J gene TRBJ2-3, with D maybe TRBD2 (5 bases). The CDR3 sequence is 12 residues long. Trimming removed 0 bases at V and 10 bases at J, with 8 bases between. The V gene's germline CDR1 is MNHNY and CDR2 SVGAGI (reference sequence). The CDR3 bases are TGTGCCAGCAGTTACTCCGGGAACGCGCAGTATTTT. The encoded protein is CASSYSGNAQYF.